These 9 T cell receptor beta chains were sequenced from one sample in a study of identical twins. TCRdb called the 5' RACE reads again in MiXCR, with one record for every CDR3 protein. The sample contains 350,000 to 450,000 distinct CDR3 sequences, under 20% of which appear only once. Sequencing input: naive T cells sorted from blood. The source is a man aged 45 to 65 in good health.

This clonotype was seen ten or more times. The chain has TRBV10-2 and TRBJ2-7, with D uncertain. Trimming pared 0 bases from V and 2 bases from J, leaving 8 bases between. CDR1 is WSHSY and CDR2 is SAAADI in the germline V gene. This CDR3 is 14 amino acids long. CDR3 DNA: TGCGCCAGCAGTGAGTCCTACGGTGCCTACGAGCAGTACTTC. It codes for CASSESYGAYEQYF.

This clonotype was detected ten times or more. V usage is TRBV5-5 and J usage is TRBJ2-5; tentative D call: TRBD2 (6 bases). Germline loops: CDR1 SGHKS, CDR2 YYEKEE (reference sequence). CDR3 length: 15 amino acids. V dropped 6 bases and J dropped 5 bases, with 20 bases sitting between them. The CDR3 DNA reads TGTGCCAGCACCTTCGGGAGTTCAACGGCGGAGACCCAGTACTTC. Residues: CASTFGSSTAETQYF.

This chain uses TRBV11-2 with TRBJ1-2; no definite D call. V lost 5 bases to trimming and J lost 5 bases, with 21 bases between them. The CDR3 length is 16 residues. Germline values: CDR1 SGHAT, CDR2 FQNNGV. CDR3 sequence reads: CASSPSRVPLRYGYTF. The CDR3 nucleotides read TGTGCCAGCAGCCCCTCGAGGGTACCGCTTCGATATGGCTACACCTTC.

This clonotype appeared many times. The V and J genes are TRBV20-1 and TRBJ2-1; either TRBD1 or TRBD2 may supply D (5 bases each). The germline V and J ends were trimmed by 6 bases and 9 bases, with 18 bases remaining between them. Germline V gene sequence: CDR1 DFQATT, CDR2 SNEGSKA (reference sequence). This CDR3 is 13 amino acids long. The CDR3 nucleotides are TGCAGTGCCTCTGGGGACCGCCCTTCTGAGCAGTTCTTC. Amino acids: CSASGDRPSEQFF.

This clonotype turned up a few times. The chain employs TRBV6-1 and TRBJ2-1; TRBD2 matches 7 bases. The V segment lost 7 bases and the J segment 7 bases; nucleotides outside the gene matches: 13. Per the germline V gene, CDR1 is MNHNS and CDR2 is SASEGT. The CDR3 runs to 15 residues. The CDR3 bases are TGTGCCAGCACTCAGACCGGGGCGGGAGATAATGAGCAGTTCTTC. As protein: CASTQTGAGDNEQFF.

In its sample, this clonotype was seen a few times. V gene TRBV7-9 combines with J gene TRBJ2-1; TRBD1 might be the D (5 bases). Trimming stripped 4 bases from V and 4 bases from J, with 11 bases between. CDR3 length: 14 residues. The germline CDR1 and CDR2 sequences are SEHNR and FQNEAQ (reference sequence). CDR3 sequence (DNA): TGTGCCAGCAGCTCCGGACGGACATACAATGAGCAGTTCTTC. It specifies CASSSGRTYNEQFF.

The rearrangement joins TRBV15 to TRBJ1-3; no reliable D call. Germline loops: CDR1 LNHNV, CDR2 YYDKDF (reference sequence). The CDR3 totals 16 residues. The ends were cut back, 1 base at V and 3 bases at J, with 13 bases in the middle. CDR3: CATSRGRPLNGNTIYF. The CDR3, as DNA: TGTGCCACCAGCAGAGGAAGACCGCTAAATGGAAACACCATATATTTT.

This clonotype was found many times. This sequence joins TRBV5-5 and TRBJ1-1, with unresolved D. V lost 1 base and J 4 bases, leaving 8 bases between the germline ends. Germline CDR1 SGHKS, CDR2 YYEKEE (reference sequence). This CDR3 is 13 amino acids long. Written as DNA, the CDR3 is TGTGCCAGCAGCTTGTGGACGAGCACTGAAGCTTTCTTT. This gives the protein CASSLWTSTEAFF.

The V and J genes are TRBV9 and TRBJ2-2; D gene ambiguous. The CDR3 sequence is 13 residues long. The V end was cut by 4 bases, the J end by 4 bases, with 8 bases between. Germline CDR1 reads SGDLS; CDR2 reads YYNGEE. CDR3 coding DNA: TGTGCCAGCAGCCCCAACCCCACCGGGGAGCTGTTTTTT. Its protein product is CASSPNPTGELFF.